The clone carrying this TCR beta chain was counted ten times or more. Antigen specificity is unknown. It was by 5'RACE with 10-nucleotide random UMIs that the cDNA was made. TCRdb recomputed calls from the 5' RACE reads with MiXCR, one row per CDR3 protein. The data show approximately 66,000 distinct CDR3 sequences, 3% to 4% seen once. Trimming removed 0 bases from V and 4 bases from J, with 13 bases in between. The CDR3 covers 14 residues. CDR1 is DFQATT, CDR2 SNEGSKA, per germline (reference sequence). The source of the sample is a study of neurological immune-mediated disorders. The overall study: There were roughly 34 multiple sclerosis patients; around 31 were relapsing-remitting and 3 were secondary progressive.

Unsorted libraries were prepared from 2 million PBMCs held at -80 C. Whole-study results and caveats: Phylogenetic grouping assigned the repertoires of 18 of 34 multiple sclerosis patients to a single related-CDR3 cluster, representing a possible signature.

The chain employs TRBV20-1 and TRBJ2-7, with D perhaps matching TRBD1 or TRBD2 (5 bases each). What was sequenced was PBMCs. The TCR comes from a middle-aged man with multiple sclerosis. The chain's CDR3 is CSARDLGERYEQYF. Written as DNA, the CDR3 is TGCAGTGCTAGAGATTTGGGGGAGCGGTACGAGCAGTACTTC.